These 12 T cell receptor beta chains were all obtained from the same sample, sequenced in a study of T-cell reconstitution after alpha-beta-depleted transplantation in children. TCRbeta library construction was performed incorporating unique molecular identifiers. Each CDR3 protein gets one entry after TCRdb re-called the PCR reads with MiXCR. Among 400,000 to 450,000 distinct CDR3 sequences listed, 43% were seen once. This specimen was PBMCs, taken before TCRalphabeta/CD19-depleted stem cell transplant. All receptors derive from a girl under 10 years old with aplastic anemia, due to receive a stem cell transplant.

This chain joins TRBV14 and TRBJ2-1; TRBD2 aligns across 8 bases. The length of the CDR3 is 17 residues. CDR1 SGHDN and CDR2 FVKESK come from the germline V gene. Trimming cost V 4 bases and J 9 bases; bases outside gene matches: 17. CDR3 amino acids: CASSPPGAGGPRGEQFF. As DNA, the CDR3 is TGTGCCAGCAGCCCCCCGGGGGCGGGAGGACCCCGTGGTGAGCAGTTCTTC.

This clonotype was detected only a few times. V and J are TRBV18 and TRBJ1-1; a possible D gene is TRBD1 (6 bases). The germline V gene encodes CDR1 KGHSH and CDR2 LQKENI. The CDR3 has 13 amino acids. V was trimmed by 4 bases and J by 6 bases, leaving 12 bases between them. CDR3 amino acids: CASSLVEGAEAFF. The CDR3 nucleotides are TGTGCCAGCTCACTGGTTGAGGGGGCTGAAGCTTTCTTT. The whole variable domain, remainder taken from reference TRBV18 and TRBJ1-1, is NAGVMQNPRHLVRRRGQEARLRCSPMKGHSHVYWYRQLPEEGLKFMVYLQKENIIDESGMPKERFSAEFPKEGPSILRIQQVVRGDSAAYFCASSLVEGAEAFFGQGTRLTVV.

This clonotype was observed a handful of times. The chain is built from TRBV2 and TRBJ1-6, with 9 bases fitting TRBD1. Unmatched junction bases numbered 14, after V lost 7 bases and J lost 10 bases. Germline V gene sequence: CDR1 SNHLY, CDR2 FYNNEI. The CDR3 runs to 16 residues. CDR3 residues: CASKKSRDRVYSPLHF. The CDR3 DNA is TGTGCCAGCAAAAAGTCCCGGGACAGGGTGTACTCACCCCTCCACTTT.

In DNA form, the CDR3 reads TGTGCCAGCAGCTTAAACGGATATGGGACCCAGTACTTC. This encodes CASSLNGYGTQYF. The chain uses TRBV7-3 and TRBJ2-5; D call uncertain. Trimming stripped 1 base from V and 7 bases from J, with 10 bases between. The CDR3 has 13 amino acids. Germline V gene lookup returns CDR1 SGHTA and CDR2 FQGTGA.

This clonotype was observed a single time. The chain is built from TRBV20-1 and TRBJ2-5; 9 nucleotides line up with TRBD2. The CDR3 spans 15 residues. CDR1 is DFQATT, CDR2 SNEGSKA, per germline (reference sequence). The V gene end was trimmed by 0 bases and the J gene end by 2 bases; junction bases not matched to a gene: 4. CDR3 in amino acids: CSARDSAGGQETQYF. Here the CDR3 DNA reads TGCAGTGCTAGAGATTCTGCGGGGGGGCAAGAGACCCAGTACTTC.

This chain joins TRBV12-3 or TRBV12-4 and TRBJ2-2; D is uncertain. V gave up 6 bases and J gave up 5 bases, with 31 bases separating them. The CDR3 spans 20 residues. CDR3 nucleotides: TGTGCCAGCAGCCCCACAGAAACCGGGTTTTTTTCGTCCAATACCGGGGAGCTGTTTTTT. Translation gives CASSPTETGFFSSNTGELFF.

The chain carries TRBV7-6 and TRBJ2-5, with D possibly being TRBD2 (5 bases). The length of the CDR3 is 16 residues. Trimming pared 0 bases from V and 4 bases from J, leaving 15 bases between. Germline V CDR1 and CDR2: SGHVS, FNYEAQ. Here the CDR3 DNA reads TGTGCCAGCAGCTTAGCATCGGGGAACCCCACAGAGACCCAGTACTTC. It yields the protein CASSLASGNPTETQYF.

This chain links TRBV11-2 with TRBJ2-7, with 11 bases fitting TRBD2. Trimming took 6 bases from V and 5 from J; bases not matched to a gene: 9. Germline V gives CDR1 SGHAT, CDR2 FQNNGV. The CDR3 spans 15 residues. In nucleotides, the CDR3 is TGTGCCAGCAGGGTTACTAGCGGGAGTTTCCACGAGCAGTACTTC. Translating gives CASRVTSGSFHEQYF.

The V gene is TRBV6-4, the J gene TRBJ2-1; 7 nucleotides agree with TRBD2. V lost 0 bases, J lost 9 bases, and 11 bases stayed unmatched. Per germline, CDR1 MRHNA and CDR2 SNTAGT. This CDR3 is 16 amino acids long. CDR3: CASSDSGTGGGSEQFF. The CDR3 DNA sequence: TGTGCCAGCAGTGACTCGGGGACGGGAGGAGGTAGTGAGCAGTTCTTC.

The chain employs TRBV12-3 or TRBV12-4 and TRBJ1-2; D is perhaps TRBD1 (6 bases). This CDR3 is built from 12 residues. The ends were cut back, 8 bases at V and 7 bases at J, with 14 bases in the middle. The CDR3 sequence is CASGQYGFGYTF. For the CDR3, the DNA is TGTGCCAGCGGACAGTACGGCTTTGGCTACACCTTC.

The CDR3 nucleotides are TGTGCCAGCAGCCCACAATCGCGGGAGTTAGCAGATACGCAGTATTTT. Its protein is CASSPQSRELADTQYF. V usage is TRBV7-9 and J usage is TRBJ2-3, with 7 bases fitting TRBD2. CDR1 and CDR2 (germline): SEHNR, FQNEAQ (reference sequence). CDR3 length: 16 residues. V was clipped by 5 bases and J by 4 bases; unmatched bases: 12.

V usage is TRBV7-9 and J usage is TRBJ1-1; TRBD1 aligns across 8 bases. CDR1 SEHNR and CDR2 FQNEAQ come from the germline V gene (reference sequence). Trimming took 2 bases from V and 5 from J; bases not matched to a gene: 7. The CDR3 has 15 residues. The CDR3 loop reads CASSLSTGVGTEAFF. Written as DNA, the CDR3 is TGTGCCAGCAGCTTATCGACAGGGGTAGGGACTGAAGCTTTCTTT.